Listed below are T cell receptor beta chains from one sample, sequenced in a study of PD-L1 blockade in urothelial cancer. Profiling relied on immunoSEQ multiplex PCR, and the TCRdb table lists in-frame clones only, not all of them. This sample has approximately 91,000 clones, with less than 85% found just once. Specimen: PBMCs, collected around atezolizumab (anti-PD-L1) treatment. These receptors came from a man between 65 and 85 years old with urothelial cancer. Both conserved end residues are part of each CDR3. The order of the fields is V gene, clone size, J gene, D gene, CDR3 DNA, CDR3 protein. The D gene is left open where the match is weak. The size entry is marked missing in some rows and otherwise reads once, few, many or a size class.

V: TRBV18; size: NA; J: TRBJ2-2; D: TRBD2; DNA: TGTGCCAGCTCACCTACTAGCGGGAGCACCGGGGAGCTGTTTTTT; CDR3: CASSPTSGSTGELFF
V: TRBV18; size: NA; J: TRBJ1-4; D: NA; DNA: TGTGCCAGCTCCCCCACCGGGACTAATGAAAAACTGTTTTTT; CDR3: CASSPTGTNEKLFF
V: TRBV20-1; size: NA; J: TRBJ1-1; D: NA; DNA: TGCAGTGCTACGGGGAACACTGAAGCTTTCTTT; CDR3: CSATGNTEAFF
V: TRBV27; size: NA; J: TRBJ2-3; D: NA; DNA: TGTGCCAGCTCTAGGGGAGATACGCAGTATTTT; CDR3: CASSRGDTQYF
V: TRBV15; size: NA; J: TRBJ2-7; D: TRBD2; DNA: TGTGCCACCAGCCGGGGGGGACCCTACGAGCAGTACTTC; CDR3: CATSRGGPYEQYF
V: TRBV5-1; size: NA; J: TRBJ1-1; D: TRBD1; DNA: TGCGCCAGCAGCCCACAGGGGAGCCGGTTGGCTAACACTGAAGCTTTCTTT; CDR3: CASSPQGSRLANTEAFF
V: TRBV7-9; size: NA; J: TRBJ2-3; D: NA; DNA: TGTGCCAGCAGCTTAAATAGCGGAGGAGGGACAGATACGCAGTATTTT; CDR3: CASSLNSGGGTDTQYF
V: TRBV4-1; size: NA; J: TRBJ2-5; D: NA; DNA: TGCGCCAAGGGGCCAGCGGGCAAAGAAGAGACCCAGTACTTC; CDR3: CAKGPAGKEETQYF
V: TRBV6-1; size: NA; J: TRBJ1-2; D: TRBD1; DNA: TGTGCCAGCAGGTACAGGGGGGAGGATGGCTACACCTTC; CDR3: CASRYRGEDGYTF
V: TRBV18; size: NA; J: TRBJ1-5; D: NA; DNA: TGTGCCAGCTCACCACCCATGACCCGGGTTTGGAGCAATCAGCCCCAGCATTTT; CDR3: CASSPPMTRVWSNQPQHF
V: TRBV5-1; size: NA; J: TRBJ2-5; D: NA; DNA: TGCGCCAGCAGCCAACAGAGAGAGACCCAGTACTTC; CDR3: CASSQQRETQYF
V: TRBV19; size: NA; J: TRBJ2-3; D: NA; DNA: TGTGCCAGTAGTACGGGGACAAATACGCAGTATTTT; CDR3: CASSTGTNTQYF
V: TRBV9; size: NA; J: TRBJ2-3; D: TRBD1; DNA: TGTGCCAGCAGCGTTCGACAGGGGACCCCAGATACGCAGTATTTT; CDR3: CASSVRQGTPDTQYF
V: TRBV2; size: few; J: TRBJ1-2; D: TRBD1; DNA: TGTGCCAGCAGACTTACAGGGGCCGACTATGGCTACACCTTC; CDR3: CASRLTGADYGYTF
V: TRBV5-1; size: NA; J: TRBJ2-7; D: TRBD2; DNA: TGCGCCAGCAGCTCGGAGGGGCGGGGGAGGTACGAGCAGTACTTC; CDR3: CASSSEGRGRYEQYF
V: TRBV7-2; size: NA; J: TRBJ2-5; D: NA; DNA: TGTGCCAGCAGCTTAGACAGGGGAGGCGGAGAGACCCAGTACTTC; CDR3: CASSLDRGGGETQYF
V: TRBV7-9; size: NA; J: TRBJ1-1; D: NA; DNA: TGTGCCAGCAGACCTAACGCGGGTGGGGACACTGAAGCTTTCTTT; CDR3: CASRPNAGGDTEAFF
V: TRBV7-2; size: NA; J: TRBJ1-2; D: NA; DNA: TGTGCCAGCAGCTTAGCGGGGGGGAGCGGCTACACCTTC; CDR3: CASSLAGGSGYTF
V: TRBV11-1; size: NA; J: TRBJ2-7; D: TRBD1; DNA: TGTGCCAGCAGCTTCGTGGGGACAGGGGGTCTCGAGCAGTACTTC; CDR3: CASSFVGTGGLEQYF
V: TRBV19; size: hyperexpanded; J: TRBJ1-1; D: NA; DNA: TGTGCCAGTACCATGGGGGGCACTGAAGCTTTCTTT; CDR3: CASTMGGTEAFF
V: TRBV7-2; size: NA; J: TRBJ2-1; D: TRBD1; DNA: TGTGCCAGCAGCCCGAGCGTTGGACAGGGGGTTTACAATGAGCAGTTCTTC; CDR3: CASSPSVGQGVYNEQFF
V: TRBV11-3; size: NA; J: TRBJ2-1; D: NA; DNA: TGTGCCAGCAGCTTAGGACGGGATGGGGAGCAGTTCTTC; CDR3: CASSLGRDGEQFF
V: TRBV27; size: NA; J: TRBJ2-1; D: TRBD1; DNA: TGTGCCAGCAGTTTGGGGACAGGCAATGAGCAGTTCTTC; CDR3: CASSLGTGNEQFF
V: TRBV30; size: NA; J: TRBJ1-2; D: NA; DNA: TGTGCCTGGAGTTCGCCTAATGGTCTAATCTATGGCTACACCTTC; CDR3: CAWSSPNGLIYGYTF
V: TRBV5-5; size: NA; J: TRBJ1-5; D: NA; DNA: TGTGCCAGCAGCTTCGGTCCCCCGAGTGGTCAGCCCCAGCATTTT; CDR3: CASSFGPPSGQPQHF
V: TRBV18; size: NA; J: TRBJ2-7; D: NA; DNA: TGTGCCAGCTCACCATTGGGAGACAACGAGCAGTACTTC; CDR3: CASSPLGDNEQYF
V: TRBV18; size: NA; J: TRBJ2-2; D: TRBD2; DNA: TGTGCCAGCTCACCACCTACCGGGACTAGCGGGAGTAGGGGAGCCGGGGAGCTGTTTTTT; CDR3: CASSPPTGTSGSRGAGELFF
V: TRBV30; size: NA; J: TRBJ1-1; D: NA; DNA: TGTGCCTGGAGTGTGGCGGGTACTGAAGCTTTCTTT; CDR3: CAWSVAGTEAFF
V: TRBV4-1; size: once; J: TRBJ1-2; D: NA; DNA: TGCGCCAGCAGCCACCCACTCCAGGGGTTTAACTATGGCTACACCTTC; CDR3: CASSHPLQGFNYGYTF
V: TRBV5-1; size: few; J: TRBJ2-1; D: TRBD2; DNA: TGCGCCAGCAGCTTTGGTAGCGGGAGAGACAATGAGCAGTTCTTC; CDR3: CASSFGSGRDNEQFF
V: TRBV9; size: NA; J: TRBJ1-5; D: NA; DNA: TGTGCCAGCAGCGTATCGGGGACAAGTAATCAGCCCCAGCATTTT; CDR3: CASSVSGTSNQPQHF
V: TRBV5-5; size: NA; J: TRBJ1-1; D: NA; DNA: TGTGCCAGCTCAGGACACCCGAACACTGAAGCTTTCTTT; CDR3: CASSGHPNTEAFF